The 25 T cell receptor beta chains below were found in one sample sequenced in a study of Graves' ophthalmopathy and Graves' hyperthyroidism. Amplified material comprised TCR beta CDR3 regions derived from RNA transcripts. HTBI primers were employed in first-round RT-PCR, then a second-round multiplex PCR followed. TCRdb reprocessed the multiplex PCR reads via MiXCR and lists one record per CDR3 protein. The sample lists a few hundred thousand distinct CDR3 sequences; roughly 40% were seen once. The sample consisted of peripheral blood or thyroid tissue (not recorded which). These receptors all stem from an adult man with Graves' hyperthyroidism.

Here the CDR3 reads CASSLSWGDNQPQHF. Written as DNA, the CDR3 is TGTGCCAGCAGTTTAAGTTGGGGGGACAATCAGCCCCAGCATTTT. J is TRBJ1-5 and V is TRBV7-2, with D maybe TRBD1 (5 bases). Trimming left V 6 bases short and J 3 bases short, with 15 bases between. CDR1 SGHTA and CDR2 FQGNSA come from the germline V gene. The CDR3 extends over 15 amino acids.

V is TRBV29-1 and J is TRBJ2-5; TRBD1 or TRBD2 may be the D gene (6 bases each). The germline V gene encodes CDR1 SQVTM and CDR2 ANQGSEA. V dropped 8 bases and J dropped 1 base, with 20 bases sitting between them. The CDR3 is 15 amino acids. For the CDR3, the DNA is TGCAGCAGTTACCGGGCACCGGGGGCCCAAGAGACCCAGTACTTC. Translated: CSSYRAPGAQETQYF.

For this clonotype: The CDR3 carries no conserved terminal phenylalanine or tryptophan, so it likely arises from a read error. Because the CDR3's place on the DNA is in doubt, the DNA is left out and the CDR3 is given as listed by TCRdb. The gene calls are TRBV7-3 and TRBJ2-6; the table's D call TRBD1 went unverified against the DNA. In germline, CDR1 is SGHTA, CDR2 FQGTGA. The CDR3 is 9 amino acids long, termini counted. This chain's CDR3 is CASSLKGAP.

This clonotype was picked up many times. The V call is TRBV2, the J call TRBJ1-2, with a tentative D call TRBD1 (5 bases). The CDR3 has 16 amino acids. Trimming took 1 base from V and 8 from J, leaving 20 bases between them. Germline V gene data show CDR1 as SNHLY and CDR2 as FYNNEI. CDR3 in amino acids: CASSEEGDGGLDGYTF. CDR3 nucleotides: TGTGCCAGCAGTGAAGAAGGGGACGGGGGACTTGACGGCTACACCTTC.

This clonotype was detected ten times or more. The CDR3 protein is CAISAPESPLHF. The CDR3 nucleotides read TGTGCCATCAGTGCGCCGGAATCACCCCTCCACTTT. V and J are TRBV10-3 and TRBJ1-6, with D uncertain. CDR3 length equals 12 residues. Trimming took off 4 bases at V and 10 bases at J, with 8 bases between the two ends. Germline CDR1 is ENHRY and CDR2 is SYGVKD.

This clonotype turned up a few times. The CDR3 nucleotides are TGTGCCAGCAGGGCCGGACAGGCGAACACTGAAGCTTTCTTT. Its translation is CASRAGQANTEAFF. The chain links TRBV2 to TRBJ1-1, with TRBD1 identical over 7 bases. Trimming took 6 bases from V and 1 from J; bases not matched to a gene: 5. The CDR3 consists of 14 residues. The germline V gene encodes CDR1 SNHLY and CDR2 FYNNEI.

This clonotype appeared a single time. The genes are TRBV19 and TRBJ2-3; perhaps D is TRBD1 or TRBD2 (6 bases each). Per germline, CDR1 LNHDA and CDR2 SQIVND (reference sequence). This CDR3 contains 13 residues. V was shortened by 4 bases and J by 6 bases, with 11 bases between the two germline ends. CDR3 protein: CASSKGGLDTQYF. CDR3 sequence (DNA): TGTGCCAGTAGTAAGGGGGGTTTGGATACGCAGTATTTT.

This sequence joins TRBV4-1 and TRBJ2-7; a weak D match, TRBD2 (6 bases). The CDR3 loop spans 17 amino acids. The ends were cut back, 1 base at V and 3 bases at J, with 19 bases in the middle. Germline assignment: CDR1 MGHRA and CDR2 YSYEKL. The CDR3 DNA reads as TGCGCCAGCAGCCAAGCGGCAGTGGGAGGACCCATCTACGAGCAGTACTTC. Amino acid sequence: CASSQAAVGGPIYEQYF.

This clonotype was seen ten or more times. The rearrangement uses TRBV4-1 and TRBJ1-1; tentatively, D is TRBD1 (6 bases). Trimming removed 1 base from V and 7 bases from J, with 16 bases in between. This CDR3 has 15 amino acids. The germline V gene has CDR1 MGHRA and CDR2 YSYEKL. The CDR3 region has the DNA TGCGCCAGCAGCCAAGTCAGGGGTAACGGGAATGAAGCTTTCTTT. Translation gives CASSQVRGNGNEAFF.

This clonotype has ten or more counts. This chain uses TRBV14 with TRBJ1-2; 7 bases align to TRBD1. The CDR3 spans 13 residues. With V trimmed by 4 bases and J by 7 bases, 6 bases remained unmatched. CDR1 is SGHDN, CDR2 FVKESK, per germline. This CDR3 is CASSPGTAGGYTF. DNA for the CDR3: TGTGCCAGCAGCCCCGGGACAGCGGGTGGCTACACCTTC.

This clonotype has ten or more counts. The chain recombines TRBV12-3 or TRBV12-4 with TRBJ1-5, with D uncertain. Trimming took 6 bases from V and 3 from J, leaving 12 bases between them. The CDR3 totals 14 residues. DNA for the CDR3: TGTGCCAGCAGGGAAAGGACTTCCAATCAGCCCCAGCATTTT. Translated, it gives CASRERTSNQPQHF.

V gene TRBV7-9 combines with J gene TRBJ1-6; maybe TRBD1 (5 bases). This CDR3 is 15 amino acids long. Germline V gives CDR1 SEHNR, CDR2 FQNEAQ (reference sequence). Between the trimmed V and J ends, which lost 2 bases and 6 bases, there was a span of 11 bases. CDR3 nucleotide sequence: TGTGCCAGCAGCTTAATTCAGGGAGGTAATTCACCCCTCCACTTT. Its translation is CASSLIQGGNSPLHF.

This clonotype was seen repeatedly, ten times or more. This chain uses TRBV12-3 or TRBV12-4 with TRBJ2-5; TRBD2 agrees at 12 bases. V lost 3 bases, J lost 5 bases, and 4 bases stayed unmatched. This CDR3 is built from 15 residues. This chain's CDR3 is CASSLPSGGVETQYF. CDR3 in DNA: TGTGCCAGCAGTTTGCCTAGCGGGGGGGTGGAGACCCAGTACTTC.

The CDR3 loop is CSATSGTGGTEAFF. CDR3 nucleotide sequence: TGCAGTGCGACGTCCGGGACAGGGGGCACTGAAGCTTTCTTT. The V call is TRBV20-1, the J call TRBJ1-1; 11 nucleotides align to TRBD1. Germline V gene data show CDR1 as DFQATT and CDR2 as SNEGSKA (reference sequence). J lost 4 bases, V lost 6 bases, and 7 bases had no gene match. The CDR3 has 14 amino acids.

This clonotype was counted at least ten times. V usage is TRBV29-1 and J usage is TRBJ2-5; 7 bases agree with TRBD1. Trimming took 4 bases from V and 7 from J; bases not matched to a gene: 9. The germline V gene has CDR1 SQVTM and CDR2 ANQGSEA. The length of the CDR3 is 13 residues. CDR3 coding DNA: TGCAGCGTTGTTGGACAGGATATCGTGACCCAGTACTTC. This sequence encodes CSVVGQDIVTQYF.

This clonotype was seen more than once but under ten times. Being one base from a much bigger clone, this may be a read error. The chain is built from TRBV2 and TRBJ2-5, with D possibly being TRBD1 (5 bases). This CDR3 comprises 14 residues. In germline, CDR1 is SNHLY, CDR2 FYNNEI. In DNA, the CDR3 is TGTGCCGGCAGTGCCCATACAGGCCAAGAGACCCAGTACTTC. Protein product: CAGSAHTGQETQYF.

In its sample, this clonotype was seen many times. V and J are TRBV9 and TRBJ2-3; 7 nucleotides align to TRBD1. Germline assignment: CDR1 SGDLS and CDR2 YYNGEE. With 0 bases clipped from V and 2 bases from J, the junction kept 6 bases outside the gene matches. CDR3 length: 16 amino acids. The CDR3 here is CASSVGGKGATDTQYF. DNA for the CDR3: TGTGCCAGCAGCGTAGGGGGTAAGGGGGCCACAGATACGCAGTATTTT.

The chain uses TRBV5-5 and TRBJ2-3, with 8 positions matching TRBD1. Germline CDR1 reads SGHKS; CDR2 reads YYEKEE (reference sequence). The CDR3 extends over 16 amino acids. V was clipped by 4 bases and J by 2 bases; unmatched bases: 9. This chain's CDR3 is CASSAGWTGNTDTQYF. Here the CDR3 DNA reads TGTGCCAGCAGCGCGGGATGGACAGGGAACACAGATACGCAGTATTTT.

Regarding this clonotype: A read error is possible here, since a much larger clone lies one base away. The rearrangement joins TRBV7-9 to TRBJ1-1; unclear D gene. The CDR3 spans 14 residues. CDR1 is SEHNR, CDR2 FQNEAQ, per germline (reference sequence). CDR3 nucleotides: TGTGCCAGCAGCCCACCCAGGAGGAACTCTGAAGCTTTCTTT. As protein: CASSPPRRNSEAFF.

This chain links TRBV27 with TRBJ2-5; 7 bases are shared with TRBD1. V dropped 7 bases and J dropped 5; count of bases not matched to a gene: 10. Germline assignment: CDR1 MNHEY and CDR2 SMNVEV (reference sequence). The CDR3 has 14 residues. The DNA of the CDR3 is TGTGCCAGCACTCCGACAGGGCCGGGGGAGACCCAGTACTTC. Translating gives CASTPTGPGETQYF.

The rearrangement uses TRBV6-5 and TRBJ1-3, with TRBD1 matching 7 bases. This CDR3 region has 15 residues. Germline CDR1 reads MNHEY; CDR2 reads SVGAGI. Unmatched junction bases numbered 6, after V lost 4 bases and J lost 3 bases. The CDR3: CASSWGQQIGNTIYF. DNA of the CDR3: TGTGCCAGCAGTTGGGGACAGCAGATTGGAAACACCATATATTTT.

This sequence joins TRBV14 and TRBJ2-5, with D perhaps matching TRBD1 (5 bases). The CDR3 consists of 13 residues. V dropped 0 bases and J dropped 8 bases, with 10 bases sitting between them. Per the germline V gene, CDR1 is SGHDN and CDR2 is FVKESK. The CDR3 DNA reads as TGTGCCAGCAGCCAAGATTCAGGGCAAACCCAGTACTTC. Protein: CASSQDSGQTQYF.

This clonotype was seen many times. V usage is TRBV10-3 and J usage is TRBJ1-1; D not resolved. Germline CDR1 is ENHRY and CDR2 is SYGVKD. The CDR3 totals 13 residues. Trimming shortened V by 2 bases and J by 4 bases, and 8 bases separated the two germline ends. The CDR3 region is CAISETALTEAFF. In nucleotides, the CDR3 is TGTGCCATCAGTGAGACAGCGCTCACTGAAGCTTTCTTT.

About this clonotype itself: The missing conserved phenylalanine or tryptophan at the end of this CDR3 makes a read error likely. The chain couples TRBV29-1 to TRBJ2-5, with a possible D match to TRBD2 (6 bases). Per the germline V gene, CDR1 is SQVTM and CDR2 is ANQGSEA. This CDR3 is built from 12 residues. The germline V and J ends were trimmed by 4 bases and 4 bases, with 10 bases remaining between them. The CDR3 loop is CSVVLARETQYY. The CDR3 DNA follows: TGCAGCGTTGTACTAGCCAGAGAGACCCAGTACTAC.

The CDR3 DNA reads as TGTGCCAGCAGCTTAGATGGCATCTCCTATGGCTACACCTTC. It translates to CASSLDGISYGYTF. The J gene is TRBJ1-2, the V gene TRBV11-1; no definite D call. Germline CDR1 is SGHAT and CDR2 is FQDESV (reference sequence). CDR3 length equals 14 residues. With 1 base removed from V and 4 bases from J, the gap between germline ends came to 10 bases.